This T cell receptor beta chain was observed in a study of spatial heterogeneity in lung cancer. About the research overall: Patients with untreated early-stage non-small cell lung cancer, numbering 72, were the donors. Sequenced follow-up PBMC samples came a median of around 2 years after resection, where available. Raw reads showed each unique TCR and UMI combination turning up more than ten times on average.

The sample holds many counts of this clonotype. In TCRdb, the 5' RACE reads were re-called with MiXCR into one record per CDR3 protein. The data hold about 52,000 distinct CDR3 sequences, with 7.4% observed a single time. The CDR3 consists of 18 residues. Germline V gives CDR1 SQVTM, CDR2 ANQGSEA. Unmatched junction bases numbered 23, after V lost 7 bases and J lost 7 bases. Time point of the sample: blood at routine non-recurrence follow-up after resection. Unsorted whole RNA from tumor, nontumor lung or frozen PBMC underwent sequencing. This TCR came from a female donor with early-stage non-small cell lung cancer. V gene TRBV29-1 combines with J gene TRBJ2-1; 9 bases are shared with TRBD1. The sample consisted of PBMCs, taken at follow-up. Written as DNA, the CDR3 is TGCAGCGCGACAGGGGGGCTGGTCAGTCGCATGGTAAGGAATGAGCAGTTCTTC. Residues: CSATGGLVSRMVRNEQFF.